These T cell receptor beta chains were read from a single sample in a study of ipilimumab plus nivolumab after autologous stem cell transplantation. Produced via immunoSEQ multiplex PCR; TCRdb's table is partial and in-frame only. The table shows about 6,300 clones, with around 91% occurring only once. Sample: PBMCs, taken in a trial of ipilimumab plus nivolumab as post-transplant consolidation. The receptors shown here come from a female donor with multiple myeloma. Each CDR3 is given with its conserved first and last residue. A D gene is named only where the DNA matches it firmly. The listing skips clone size in some rows; elsewhere it reads once, few, many or a size class.

V,J,length,D,size,CDR3,DNA
TRBV27,TRBJ1-1,13,TRBD1,once,CASSRTGNTEAFF,TGTGCCAGCAGTAGGACAGGGAACACTGAAGCTTTCTTT
TRBV2,TRBJ2-3,16,TRBD2,NA,CASSVTSGRGVDTQYF,TGTGCCAGCAGTGTGACTAGCGGGAGGGGAGTAGATACGCAGTATTTT
TRBV9,TRBJ1-5,14,NA,few,CASSVDSSNQPQHF,TGTGCCAGCAGCGTAGACAGTAGCAATCAGCCCCAGCATTTT
TRBV6-6,TRBJ2-1,14,NA,NA,CASTPWSSYNEQFF,TGTGCCAGCACCCCCTGGAGCTCCTACAATGAGCAGTTCTTC
TRBV10-1,TRBJ1-2,13,NA,NA,CASSGSPGFGYTF,TGCGCCAGCAGTGGCTCACCAGGGTTCGGCTACACCTTC
TRBV6-6,TRBJ1-4,13,TRBD1,NA,CASSAGGNEKLFF,TGTGCCAGCAGTGCAGGGGGGAATGAAAAACTGTTTTTT
TRBV27,TRBJ1-1,13,NA,NA,CASSFSMNTEAFF,TGTGCCAGCAGTTTTTCGATGAACACTGAAGCTTTCTTT
TRBV7-2,TRBJ1-4,15,TRBD1,NA,CASSRGTGSNEKLFF,TGTGCCAGCAGCCGAGGGACAGGTTCTAATGAAAAACTGTTTTTT
TRBV28,TRBJ2-3,14,NA,NA,CASSLSQGGDTQYF,TGTGCCAGCAGTTTAAGTCAGGGTGGCGATACGCAGTATTTT
TRBV28,TRBJ2-7,12,NA,NA,CASSFVGTLTYF,TGTGCCAGCAGTTTCGTCGGGACCTTGACGTACTTC